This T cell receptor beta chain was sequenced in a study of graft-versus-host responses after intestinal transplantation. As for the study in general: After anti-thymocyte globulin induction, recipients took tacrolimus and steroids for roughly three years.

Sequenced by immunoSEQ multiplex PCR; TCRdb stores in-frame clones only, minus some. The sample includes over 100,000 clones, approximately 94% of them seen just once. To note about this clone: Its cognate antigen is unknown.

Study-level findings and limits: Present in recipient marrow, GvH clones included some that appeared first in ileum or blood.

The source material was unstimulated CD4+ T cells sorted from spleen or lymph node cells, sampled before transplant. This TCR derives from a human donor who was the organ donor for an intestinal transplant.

Here the CDR3 reads CSGGQQETQYF. DNA of the CDR3: TGCAGCGGAGGACAGCAAGAGACCCAGTACTTC. The chain carries TRBV29-1 and TRBJ2-5; maybe TRBD1 (6 bases). Trimming removed 7 bases from V and 2 bases from J, with 8 bases in between. The length of the CDR3 is 11 residues. CDR1 is SQVTM, CDR2 ANQGSEA, per germline. Based on the CDR3 plus reference TRBV29-1 and TRBJ2-5, the full variable domain is SAVISQKPSRDICQRGTSLTIQCQVDSQVTMMFWYRQQPGQSLTLIATANQGSEATYESGFVIDKFPISRPNLTFSTLTVSNMSPEDSSIYLCSGGQQETQYFGPGTRLLVL.